This TCR beta chain was recovered during a study of blood T cell repertoires in COVID-19. For the study at large: The cDNA or gDNA used as material had been derived from T cells, B-cell-depleted T cells, or PBMCs.

V lost 4 bases, J lost 7 bases, and 17 bases lay in between. This CDR3 region has 15 residues. Germline CDR1 is LGHDT and CDR2 is YNNKEL (reference sequence). Profiled with immunoSEQ multiplex PCR; TCRdb holds only in-frame clones, not every one. This sample has around 220,000 clones, with 82% found just once. The chain has TRBV3-1 (or the pseudogene TRBV3-2) and TRBJ2-1; perhaps TRBD1 as D (6 bases). Specimen: peripheral blood. The sequence derives from an elderly woman with active or convalescent COVID-19. The CDR3 coding sequence is TGTGCCAGCAGCCCTTACGGGGCAAGGGGGAATGAGCAGTTCTTC. It encodes CASSPYGARGNEQFF.